A selection of T cell receptor beta chains follows, all from one sample in a study of shared clonotypes between healthy human individuals. Measured with immunoSEQ multiplex PCR; TCRdb has only the in-frame clones, and not every one. The table has 850,000 to 1,100,000 clones, 60% to 80% seen once. The material sequenced was memory CD4+ T cells from PBMCs. All receptors come from a man aged 18-30 years in good health. Some clones in this sample may be carry-over from other donors' samples. The CDR3 runs from the conserved cysteine through the conserved F or W. The order of the fields is J gene, CDR3 length, V gene, clone size, D gene, CDR3 protein, CDR3 DNA. The D gene is left open where the match is weak. Some rows mark clone size as missing; the rest say once, few, many or name a class of expanded clone.

TRBJ2-6	16	TRBV10-3	NA	NA	CAISLTGFPGANVLTF	TGTGCCATCAGCCTTACAGGGTTCCCAGGGGCCAACGTCCTGACTTTC
TRBJ2-7	13	TRBV11-3	few	NA	CASSLLGFDEQYF	TGTGCCAGCAGCTTGTTAGGGTTTGACGAGCAGTACTTC
TRBJ2-2	15	TRBV4-3	NA	NA	CASSQESSNTGELFF	TGCGCCAGCAGCCAAGAATCTTCGAACACCGGGGAGCTGTTTTTT
TRBJ1-1	13	TRBV6-6	NA	NA	CASSPWGGVGAFF	TGTGCCAGCAGCCCTTGGGGCGGCGTGGGAGCTTTCTTT
TRBJ2-7	12	TRBV2	NA	NA	CASSATSYEQYF	TGTGCCAGCAGTGCCACTAGTTACGAGCAGTACTTC
TRBJ2-7	13	TRBV7-8	NA	NA	CASRPGAAYEQYF	TGTGCCAGCAGACCGGGAGCTGCCTACGAGCAGTACTTC
TRBJ2-3	14	TRBV9	NA	NA	CASSLDSRTDTQYF	TGTGCCAGCAGTTTGGACAGCCGCACAGATACGCAGTATTTT
TRBJ2-3	12	TRBV2	NA	NA	CASSEVSDTQYF	TGTGCCAGCAGTGAGGTGTCCGATACGCAGTATTTT
TRBJ2-3	17	TRBV5-1	NA	NA	CASSWGNAAPSTDTQYF	TGCGCCAGCAGCTGGGGGAACGCCGCCCCTAGCACAGATACGCAGTATTTT
TRBJ2-7	14	TRBV7-2	NA	TRBD1	CASSWDRAFYEQYF	TGTGCCAGCAGCTGGGACAGGGCTTTCTACGAGCAGTACTTC
TRBJ2-6	17	TRBV5-1	NA	NA	CASSLTARSSGANVLTF	TGCGCCAGCAGCTTAACGGCCAGGTCTTCTGGGGCCAACGTCCTGACTTTC
TRBJ2-1	12	TRBV30	NA	NA	CAWTNGAGEQFF	TGTGCCTGGACAAATGGGGCGGGTGAGCAGTTCTTC
TRBJ2-2	16	TRBV15	once	TRBD1	CATSRDGQGRTGELFF	TGTGCCACCAGCAGAGACGGACAGGGACGGACCGGGGAGCTGTTTTTT
TRBJ1-2	12	TRBV5-6	NA	NA	CASSLRDYGYTF	TGTGCCAGCAGCTTGAGGGACTATGGCTACACCTTC
TRBJ2-3	15	TRBV9	NA	NA	CASSVGTATTDTQYF	TGTGCCAGCAGCGTAGGGACAGCCACCACAGATACGCAGTATTTT
TRBJ1-4	13	TRBV6-6	NA	NA	CASSYTRWEKLFF	TGTGCCAGCAGTTACACCCGATGGGAAAAACTGTTTTTT
TRBJ1-2	13	TRBV5-4	NA	TRBD1	CASSPDRVGGYTF	TGTGCCAGCAGCCCTGACAGGGTTGGTGGCTACACCTTC
TRBJ2-3	15	TRBV28	NA	NA	CASPPPGPSTDTQYF	TGTGCCAGCCCCCCACCGGGACCAAGCACAGATACGCAGTATTTT
TRBJ2-3	15	TRBV5-1	once	NA	CASSLAGSDTDTQYF	TGCGCCAGCAGCTTGGCCGGGAGTGACACAGATACGCAGTATTTT
TRBJ2-2	17	TRBV10-3	NA	TRBD2	CAISESGSLAGAGELFF	TGTGCCATCAGTGAGTCGGGTAGTCTAGCGGGAGCGGGGGAGCTGTTTTTT
TRBJ2-5	16	TRBV7-3	NA	NA	CASSLSTGTWGETQYF	TGTGCCAGCAGCTTAAGTACCGGGACCTGGGGGGAGACCCAGTACTTC
TRBJ1-3	13	TRBV29-1	NA	NA	CSVSGQGGNTIYF	TGCAGCGTATCGGGCCAAGGAGGAAACACCATATATTTT
TRBJ1-1	13	TRBV7-3	NA	NA	CASSLLGGTEAFF	TGTGCCAGCAGCTTATTAGGGGGCACTGAAGCTTTCTTT
TRBJ2-5	11	TRBV30	NA	NA	CAWSGGETQYF	TGTGCCTGGAGCGGCGGTGAGACCCAGTACTTC
TRBJ2-1	14	TRBV6-1	NA	TRBD2	CASRIAGAYNEQFF	TGTGCCAGCAGGATAGCGGGAGCCTACAATGAGCAGTTCTTC
TRBJ1-1	13	TRBV30	few	NA	CAWNKEMNTEAFF	TGTGCCTGGAATAAGGAGATGAACACTGAAGCTTTCTTT
TRBJ2-3	15	TRBV6-6	NA	TRBD1	CASSYTGASTDTQYF	TGTGCCAGCAGTTACACAGGGGCGTCCACAGATACGCAGTATTTT